This T cell receptor (beta chain) was sequenced in a study of T cell responses to AZD1222 COVID-19 vaccine. The germline V gene has CDR1 LGHNA and CDR2 YSLEER. The V gene end was trimmed by 0 bases and the J gene end by 1 base; junction bases not matched to a gene: 8. The CDR3 extends over 18 amino acids. General study points: Spike-wide vaccine-associated CD4 TCRs dominated at 160-218 and 743-854. Mostly white British, mostly female donors; authors suggested clonal diversity may be underestimated. Unmutated variant regions reportedly attract nearly half of all spike-specific TCRs. A rise in Spike-specific TCR breadth and depth followed two AZD1222 doses.

Concerning this clone: The antigen is undetermined.

Repertoires were generated with immunoSEQ multiplex PCR, while TCRdb's copy carries only in-frame clones and drops some. The sample holds under 150,000 clones, around 89% seen once. This chain connects TRBV4-3 to TRBJ2-7; 11 positions match TRBD1. The source was peripheral blood, collected on day 0 of MenACWY control vaccination. The receptor comes from an adult in good health. CDR3 loop: CASSQEATGQGVSYEQYF. In DNA form, the CDR3 reads TGCGCCAGCAGCCAAGAGGCCACGGGACAGGGGGTGTCCTACGAGCAGTACTTC.